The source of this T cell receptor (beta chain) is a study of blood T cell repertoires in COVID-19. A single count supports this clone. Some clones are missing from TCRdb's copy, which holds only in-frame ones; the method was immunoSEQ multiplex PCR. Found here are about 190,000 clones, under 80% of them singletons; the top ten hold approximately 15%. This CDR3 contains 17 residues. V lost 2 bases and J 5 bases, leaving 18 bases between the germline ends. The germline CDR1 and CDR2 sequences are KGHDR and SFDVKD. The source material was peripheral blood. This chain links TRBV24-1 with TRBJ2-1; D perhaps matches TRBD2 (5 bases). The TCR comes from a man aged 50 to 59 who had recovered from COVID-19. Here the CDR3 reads CATSDSVRGSIHNEQFF. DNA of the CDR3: TGTGCCACCAGTGATTCGGTCCGGGGATCTATACACAATGAGCAGTTCTTC.